These 5 T cell receptor beta chains were all obtained from the same sample, sequenced in a study of identical twins. Via MiXCR, TCRdb re-called the 5' RACE reads, giving one row per CDR3 protein. The sample contains about 790,000 distinct CDR3 sequences, around a sixth of which appear only once. This sample was shared with a second study, whose subject was T cells expressing NK-cell markers.

The sample taken for sequencing was PBMCs. These receptors were taken from a woman between 18 and 29 years old in good health.

The chain carries TRBV20-1 and TRBJ2-1; the match to TRBD1 covers 7 bases. V lost 0 bases to trimming and J lost 7 bases; unmatched junction nucleotides: 6. Germline assignment: CDR1 DFQATT and CDR2 SNEGSKA (reference sequence). This CDR3 spans 14 amino acids. The CDR3 reads CSARDPGTVNEQFF. The CDR3, as DNA: TGCAGTGCTAGAGATCCCGGGACAGTAAATGAGCAGTTCTTC.

J is TRBJ2-3 and V is TRBV11-3; D may be TRBD1 or TRBD2 (6 bases each). The V end lost 5 bases, the J end lost 5 bases, and 17 bases lay between the germline ends. There are 15 residues in the CDR3. CDR1 and CDR2 from the germline V gene are SGHNT and YENEEA. The CDR3 coding sequence is TGTGCCAGCAGCCGAGGGGCTGGGGGGCAAGATACGCAGTATTTT. Protein product: CASSRGAGGQDTQYF.

The rearrangement joins TRBV28 to TRBJ2-7, with 13 bases fitting TRBD2. This CDR3 is 16 amino acids long. Germline CDR1 is MDHEN and CDR2 is SYDVKM. After removal of 6 bases from V and 0 bases from J, the junction contained 5 bases not matched to a gene. The CDR3 nucleotides are TGTGCCAGCAGACTACTAGCGGGAGGGATCTCCTACGAGCAGTACTTC. Amino acids: CASRLLAGGISYEQYF.

The rearrangement links TRBV7-2 to TRBJ2-3, with 7 bases aligning to TRBD2. The CDR3 totals 18 residues. The germline V gene encodes CDR1 SGHTA and CDR2 FQGNSA. V trimming: 0 bases; J trimming: 1 base; junction bases outside the gene matches: 10. The CDR3 nucleotides read TGTGCCAGCAGCTTAGCGGGAGGGCCCCTCAGCCGCACAGATACGCAGTATTTT. Protein sequence: CASSLAGGPLSRTDTQYF.

The J gene is TRBJ2-5, the V gene TRBV20-1, with a weak D call TRBD2 (6 bases). Germline V gene sequence: CDR1 DFQATT, CDR2 SNEGSKA (reference sequence). Deletions cut 3 bases from V and 9 bases from J, with 11 bases between. The length of the CDR3 is 11 residues. CDR3 loop: CSARGGEAQYF. Written as DNA, the CDR3 is TGCAGTGCTAGGGGGGGTGAGGCCCAGTACTTC.